The clone carrying this T cell receptor (beta chain) was seen many times. Antigen unknown. The data were obtained in a study of T cell repertoires in cytomegalovirus infection. As for the study in general: It can be stated that public TCR beta signatures indicated CMV infection as well as a matching HLA type.

V gave up 3 bases and J gave up 3 bases, with 9 bases separating them. Germline-derived CDR1 and CDR2 are SGHVS and FQNEAQ. CDR3 length: 13 amino acids. Broader study findings: Cumulative public TCR beta family frequency identified CMV carriers with the relevant HLA. CMV-specific HLA-C-restricted TCR beta clonotypes dominated the ex vivo response.

Each CDR3 protein gets one entry after TCRdb re-called the reads with MiXCR. The sample includes fewer than 550,000 distinct CDR3 sequences, approximately 15% of them seen just once. V is TRBV7-8 and J is TRBJ2-7, with unresolved D. This receptor was taken from a human donor in good health (CMV status not recorded). Some clones in this sample may be carry-over from other donors' samples. Specimen: CD8+ T cells from PBMCs. The CDR3 loop reads CASSFQNLYEQYF. In DNA, the CDR3 is TGTGCCAGCAGCTTTCAGAACCTCTACGAGCAGTACTTC.